This T cell receptor (beta chain) was obtained from a study of neurological immune-mediated disorders. Study outcomes and limitations: Patients with HTLV-1-associated myelopathy had the highest level of TCR clonal expansion, whereas patients with multiple sclerosis had the lowest level, falling beneath the level found in healthy controls.

CDR3 length: 15 residues. MiXCR was run by TCRdb on the 5' RACE reads, yielding one entry per CDR3 protein. The sample includes some 38,000 distinct CDR3 sequences, approximately 14% seen only once; the top ten take about a quarter. This clonotype came up many times. Its specificity is not known. The chain combines TRBV21-1 with TRBJ1-1. TRBV21-1 is a known pseudogene. This sequence was found in a woman in her forties or fifties with HTLV-1-associated myelopathy (HAM/TSP). The sequencing input was PBMCs. CDR3 loop: CASSCWTLMDTEAFF. The CDR3 coding sequence is TGTGCCAGCAGCTGTTGGACCCTAATGGACACTGAAGCTTTCTTT.